This T cell receptor (beta chain) is drawn from a study of PD-1 blockade in classical Hodgkin lymphoma. As regards this clone: What it binds is not known.

Study-level points and caveats: The study reported lower baseline TCR diversity in newly diagnosed patients than in healthy donors. What drove the repertoire differences, possibly disease activity or prior therapy, has not been defined. Later analyses included only patients treated at least 1 year post-ASCT. The study found that TCR diversity rose significantly by C4D1 in CD4+ but not CD8+ cells.

Clones were read by immunoSEQ multiplex PCR, and TCRdb kept only the in-frame ones, dropping some. This sample yields 120,000 to 150,000 clones, of which just under 80% are seen a single time; 7.5% to 10% belongs to the top ten. Germline values: CDR1 SQVTM, CDR2 ANQGSEA. The CDR3 has 14 residues. Trimming cost V 4 bases and J 1 base, with 12 bases left between them. No patient escaped relapse after autologous stem cell transplantation, and brentuximab vedotin exposure varied. J is TRBJ2-3 and V is TRBV29-1; no clear D. This clonotype was sampled from a human donor with classical Hodgkin lymphoma. The source was peripheral blood mononuclear cells (PBMCs), collected before the second cycle of nivolumab. For the CDR3, the DNA is TGCAGCGTTGCAAGGCCTGGTCGCACAGATACGCAGTATTTT. This gives the protein CSVARPGRTDTQYF.